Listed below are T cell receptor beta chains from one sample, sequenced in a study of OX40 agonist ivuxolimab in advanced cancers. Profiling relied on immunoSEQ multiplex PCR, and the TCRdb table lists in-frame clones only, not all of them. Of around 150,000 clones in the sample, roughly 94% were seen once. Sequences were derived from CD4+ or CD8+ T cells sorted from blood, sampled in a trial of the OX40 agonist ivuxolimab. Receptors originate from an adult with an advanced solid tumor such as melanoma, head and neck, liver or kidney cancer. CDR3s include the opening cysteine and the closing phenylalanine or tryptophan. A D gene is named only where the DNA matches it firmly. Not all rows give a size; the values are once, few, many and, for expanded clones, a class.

cdr3_aa: CASSPSGPAAGGTQYF
cdr3_nt: TGTGCCAGCTCACCCAGCGGCCCGGCCGCAGGGGGGACCCAGTACTTC
v_call: TRBV18
clone_size: .
j_call: TRBJ2-5
d_call: TRBD1

cdr3_aa: CASSFLVQAPEQYF
cdr3_nt: TGCGCCAGCAGCTTCCTAGTACAGGCTCCGGAGCAGTACTTC
v_call: TRBV5-1
clone_size: .
j_call: TRBJ2-7
d_call: .

cdr3_aa: CASSIGLTSGKETQYF
cdr3_nt: TGTGCCAGTAGTATAGGGCTCACTAGCGGGAAAGAGACCCAGTACTTC
v_call: TRBV19
clone_size: .
j_call: TRBJ2-5
d_call: TRBD2

cdr3_aa: CATKVAGVQTQYF
cdr3_nt: TGTGCCACCAAAGTTGCGGGGGTACAGACCCAGTACTTC
v_call: TRBV15
clone_size: once
j_call: TRBJ2-5
d_call: TRBD2

cdr3_aa: CASSPRSTSGYTF
cdr3_nt: TGTGCCAGTAGTCCGAGGTCAACGAGTGGCTACACCTTC
v_call: TRBV19
clone_size: .
j_call: TRBJ1-2
d_call: .

cdr3_aa: CASSFGGTDAYEQYF
cdr3_nt: TGTGCCAGCAGTTTCGGGGGGACTGACGCCTACGAGCAGTACTTC
v_call: TRBV28
clone_size: .
j_call: TRBJ2-7
d_call: TRBD2

cdr3_aa: CASSLDNEQFF
cdr3_nt: TGTGCCAGCAGCTTAGACAATGAGCAGTTCTTC
v_call: TRBV7-2
clone_size: .
j_call: TRBJ2-1
d_call: .

cdr3_aa: CASSLMGPSYQETQYF
cdr3_nt: TGTGCCAGCAGCTTAATGGGGCCGTCGTACCAAGAGACCCAGTACTTC
v_call: TRBV7-3
clone_size: .
j_call: TRBJ2-5
d_call: .

cdr3_aa: CASIHEGGQETQYF
cdr3_nt: TGTGCCAGCATCCATGAGGGGGGTCAAGAGACCCAGTACTTC
v_call: TRBV21-1
clone_size: once
j_call: TRBJ2-5
d_call: .

cdr3_aa: CASRTGAGNTIYF
cdr3_nt: TGTGCCAGCCGGACAGGAGCTGGAAACACCATATATTTT
v_call: TRBV6-5
clone_size: .
j_call: TRBJ1-3
d_call: TRBD1

cdr3_aa: CASRGGPTGSGAKNIQYF
cdr3_nt: TGTGCCAGCAGGGGGGGCCCGACAGGGAGCGGGGCCAAAAACATTCAGTACTTC
v_call: TRBV2
clone_size: .
j_call: TRBJ2-4
d_call: .

cdr3_aa: CASSLGGGINQPQHF
cdr3_nt: TGTGCCAGCAGCTTAGGTGGAGGGATAAATCAGCCCCAGCATTTT
v_call: TRBV7-9
clone_size: .
j_call: TRBJ1-5
d_call: .

cdr3_aa: CASSYDGTMAYNEQFF
cdr3_nt: TGTGCCAGCAGTTACGACGGGACAATGGCCTACAATGAGCAGTTCTTC
v_call: TRBV6-6
clone_size: once
j_call: TRBJ2-1
d_call: .

cdr3_aa: CASSLAGTGSSF
cdr3_nt: TGCGCCAGCAGCTTGGCCGGGACAGGATCCTCCTTC
v_call: TRBV5-1
clone_size: once
j_call: TRBJ2-7
d_call: TRBD1

cdr3_aa: CSVGAVSQYTEAFF
cdr3_nt: TGCAGCGTTGGGGCAGTTTCCCAATACACTGAAGCTTTCTTT
v_call: TRBV29-1
clone_size: .
j_call: TRBJ1-1
d_call: .

cdr3_aa: CASSLWGQGVETQYF
cdr3_nt: TGTGCCAGCAGTTTATGGGGACAGGGGGTAGAGACCCAGTACTTC
v_call: TRBV28
clone_size: .
j_call: TRBJ2-5
d_call: TRBD1

cdr3_aa: CASSQGWTVNTGELFF
cdr3_nt: TGTGCCAGCAGCCAAGGCTGGACAGTGAACACCGGGGAGCTGTTTTTT
v_call: TRBV14
clone_size: once
j_call: TRBJ2-2
d_call: .

cdr3_aa: CASSRGTEANYGYTF
cdr3_nt: TGTGCCAGCAGCCGTGGGACAGAAGCCAACTATGGCTACACCTTC
v_call: TRBV7-8
clone_size: .
j_call: TRBJ1-2
d_call: TRBD1

cdr3_aa: CASSEARDRGVWTEAFF
cdr3_nt: TGCGCCAGCAGTGAGGCGCGGGACAGGGGCGTTTGGACTGAAGCTTTCTTT
v_call: TRBV10-1
clone_size: once
j_call: TRBJ1-1
d_call: TRBD1

cdr3_aa: CASSPVGRDQPQHF
cdr3_nt: TGTGCCAGCTCACCCGTCGGCAGGGACCAGCCCCAGCATTTT
v_call: TRBV18
clone_size: .
j_call: TRBJ1-5
d_call: .

cdr3_aa: CASSPEGSGANVLTF
cdr3_nt: TGTGCCAGCAGCCCTGAGGGGTCTGGGGCCAACGTCCTGACTTTC
v_call: TRBV7-2
clone_size: .
j_call: TRBJ2-6
d_call: .

cdr3_aa: CASSQVTGMNTEAFF
cdr3_nt: TGCGCCAGCAGCCAAGTTACGGGGATGAACACTGAAGCTTTCTTT
v_call: TRBV4-3
clone_size: .
j_call: TRBJ1-1
d_call: .

cdr3_aa: CASSKTGTGNTIYF
cdr3_nt: TGTGCCAGCAGCAAGACAGGTACTGGAAACACCATATATTTT
v_call: TRBV6-5
clone_size: .
j_call: TRBJ1-3
d_call: .

cdr3_aa: CASSSSGLALQETQYF
cdr3_nt: TGTGCCAGCAGTTCGTCGGGACTAGCGTTGCAAGAGACCCAGTACTTC
v_call: TRBV6-5
clone_size: .
j_call: TRBJ2-5
d_call: TRBD2

cdr3_aa: CASWDDITGELFF
cdr3_nt: TGCGCCAGTTGGGACGATATCACCGGGGAGCTGTTTTTT
v_call: TRBV10-1
clone_size: .
j_call: TRBJ2-2
d_call: .

cdr3_aa: CASSLGGLGYTF
cdr3_nt: TGTGCCAGCAGCCTCGGGGGGCTCGGCTACACCTTC
v_call: TRBV5-4
clone_size: .
j_call: TRBJ1-2
d_call: .

cdr3_aa: CASSYSGGVLTEAFF
cdr3_nt: TGTGCCAGCAGTTACTCCGGTGGGGTTTTGACTGAAGCTTTCTTT
v_call: TRBV6-5
clone_size: .
j_call: TRBJ1-1
d_call: .

cdr3_aa: CASSFSGITGETQYF
cdr3_nt: TGTGCCAGCAGTTTTTCGGGGATAACAGGAGAGACCCAGTACTTC
v_call: TRBV28
clone_size: .
j_call: TRBJ2-5
d_call: .

cdr3_aa: CASTPRGSGNEKLFF
cdr3_nt: TGTGCCAGCACCCCCAGGGGTAGCGGGAATGAAAAACTGTTTTTT
v_call: TRBV27
clone_size: .
j_call: TRBJ1-4
d_call: .

cdr3_aa: CASSQGLAGGPTTQYF
cdr3_nt: TGTGCCAGCAGCCAGGGACTAGCGGGAGGGCCTACGACCCAGTACTTC
v_call: TRBV13
clone_size: once
j_call: TRBJ2-5
d_call: TRBD2

cdr3_aa: CASSYWAVNQPQHF
cdr3_nt: TGTGCCAGCAGTTACTGGGCAGTCAATCAGCCCCAGCATTTT
v_call: TRBV6-5
clone_size: .
j_call: TRBJ1-5
d_call: .

cdr3_aa: CASSRTGGVTGELFF
cdr3_nt: TGTGCCAGCAGTCGTACAGGGGGCGTCACCGGGGAGCTGTTTTTT
v_call: TRBV7-9
clone_size: .
j_call: TRBJ2-2
d_call: TRBD1

cdr3_aa: CASSLSSGGASGEQFF
cdr3_nt: TGCGCCAGCAGCTTGTCTAGCGGGGGTGCTTCGGGTGAGCAGTTCTTC
v_call: TRBV5-1
clone_size: .
j_call: TRBJ2-1
d_call: TRBD2

cdr3_aa: CASGPWASGRADEQFF
cdr3_nt: TGTGCTAGTGGCCCCTGGGCTAGCGGGAGGGCGGATGAGCAGTTCTTC
v_call: TRBV12-5
clone_size: .
j_call: TRBJ2-1
d_call: TRBD2

cdr3_aa: CASSRDSPMPSTDTQYF
cdr3_nt: TGCGCCAGCAGCCGGGACAGTCCAATGCCTAGCACAGATACGCAGTATTTT
v_call: TRBV5-1
clone_size: .
j_call: TRBJ2-3
d_call: TRBD1

cdr3_aa: CASSRGDRGSSHEKLFF
cdr3_nt: TGTGCCAGCTCGCGGGGGGACAGGGGCTCATCCCATGAAAAACTGTTTTTT
v_call: TRBV6-4
clone_size: .
j_call: TRBJ1-4
d_call: TRBD1

cdr3_aa: CSADRGGEQYF
cdr3_nt: TGCAGTGCTGACAGGGGCGGTGAGCAGTACTTC
v_call: TRBV20-1
clone_size: .
j_call: TRBJ2-7
d_call: TRBD1

cdr3_aa: CALPGDEKLFF
cdr3_nt: TGTGCCTTGCCCGGTGATGAAAAACTGTTTTTT
v_call: TRBV19
clone_size: .
j_call: TRBJ1-4
d_call: .

cdr3_aa: CASSLAEADTQYF
cdr3_nt: TGCGCCAGCAGCTTGGCCGAGGCAGATACGCAGTATTTT
v_call: TRBV5-1
clone_size: .
j_call: TRBJ2-3
d_call: .

cdr3_aa: CASPSPWGEQFF
cdr3_nt: TGTGCCAGCCCTTCGCCTTGGGGTGAGCAGTTCTTC
v_call: TRBV28
clone_size: .
j_call: TRBJ2-1
d_call: .

cdr3_aa: CASSLEESTEAFF
cdr3_nt: TGTGCCAGCAGCTTAGAGGAGAGTACTGAAGCTTTCTTT
v_call: TRBV11-3
clone_size: .
j_call: TRBJ1-1
d_call: .

cdr3_aa: CASSLGTGVRQETQYF
cdr3_nt: TGTGCCAGCAGCTTAGGGACAGGGGTTCGCCAAGAGACCCAGTACTTC
v_call: TRBV7-9
clone_size: .
j_call: TRBJ2-5
d_call: TRBD1

cdr3_aa: CASSTRMTGIGDEQFF
cdr3_nt: TGTGCCAGTAGTACCCGAATGACAGGGATCGGGGATGAGCAGTTCTTC
v_call: TRBV19
clone_size: .
j_call: TRBJ2-1
d_call: TRBD1

cdr3_aa: CASSPGAGPETQYF
cdr3_nt: TGTGCCAGCTCACCGGGGGCAGGGCCAGAGACCCAGTACTTC
v_call: TRBV18
clone_size: .
j_call: TRBJ2-5
d_call: .

cdr3_aa: CASSQVGGALHNEQFF
cdr3_nt: TGCGCCAGCAGCCAAGTAGGTGGGGCGCTTCACAATGAGCAGTTCTTC
v_call: TRBV4-3
clone_size: few
j_call: TRBJ2-1
d_call: .

cdr3_aa: CSVGGGGSKNIQYF
cdr3_nt: TGCAGCGTAGGCGGAGGGGGCTCCAAAAACATTCAGTACTTC
v_call: TRBV29-1
clone_size: .
j_call: TRBJ2-4
d_call: .

cdr3_aa: CAISGRTNTGELFF
cdr3_nt: TGTGCCATCAGTGGCAGGACGAACACCGGGGAGCTGTTTTTT
v_call: TRBV10-3
clone_size: .
j_call: TRBJ2-2
d_call: .

cdr3_aa: CASSQPTGPTGELFF
cdr3_nt: TGTGCCAGCAGCCAACCGACAGGACCCACCGGGGAGCTGTTTTTT
v_call: TRBV7-3
clone_size: .
j_call: TRBJ2-2
d_call: .

cdr3_aa: CASSPRDTLFGYTF
cdr3_nt: TGTGCCAGCAGCCCCCGGGACACCCTCTTTGGCTACACCTTC
v_call: TRBV7-2
clone_size: once
j_call: TRBJ1-2
d_call: .

cdr3_aa: CASSLASGNTIYF
cdr3_nt: TGTGCCAGCAGCTTGGCATCGGGAAACACCATATATTTT
v_call: TRBV5-6
clone_size: .
j_call: TRBJ1-3
d_call: .

cdr3_aa: CASSPPLARRQPQHF
cdr3_nt: TGTGCCAGCAGTCCCCCTCTGGCCCGGCGTCAGCCCCAGCATTTT
v_call: TRBV28
clone_size: .
j_call: TRBJ1-5
d_call: .